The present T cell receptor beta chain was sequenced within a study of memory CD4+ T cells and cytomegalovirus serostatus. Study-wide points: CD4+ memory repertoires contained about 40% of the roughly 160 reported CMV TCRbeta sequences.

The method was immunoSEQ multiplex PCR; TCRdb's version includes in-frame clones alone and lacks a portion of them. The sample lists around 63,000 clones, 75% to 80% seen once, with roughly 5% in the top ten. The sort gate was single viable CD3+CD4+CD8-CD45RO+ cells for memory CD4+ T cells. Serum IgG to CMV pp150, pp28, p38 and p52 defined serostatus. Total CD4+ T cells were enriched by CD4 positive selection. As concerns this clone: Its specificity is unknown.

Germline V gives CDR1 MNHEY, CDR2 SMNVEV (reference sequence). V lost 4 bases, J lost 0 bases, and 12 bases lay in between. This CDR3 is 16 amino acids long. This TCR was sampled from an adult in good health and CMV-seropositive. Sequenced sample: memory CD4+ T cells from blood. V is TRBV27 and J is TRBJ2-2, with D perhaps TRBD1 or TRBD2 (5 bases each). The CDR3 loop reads CASSSLVGANTGELFF. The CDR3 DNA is TGTGCCAGCAGTTCCCTGGTGGGGGCGAACACCGGGGAGCTGTTTTTT.